A selection of T cell receptor beta chains follows, all from one sample in a study of blood T cell repertoires in COVID-19. Generated by immunoSEQ multiplex PCR, the TCRdb table keeps only in-frame clones and is missing some. The profile covers some 390,000 clones, with around nine tenths appearing a single time and less than 3.5% taken by the ten largest. The sample consisted of peripheral blood. These receptor sequences come from a human donor in a cohort sampled during active COVID-19. Both conserved end residues are part of each CDR3. The D gene is left open where the match is weak. Rows may omit the clone size; those that give it use once, few, many or a size class.

clone_size: NA; v_call: TRBV19; j_call: TRBJ1-1; d_call: TRBD1; cdr3_aa: CARTRDRGFF; cdr3_nt: TGTGCCAGGACGCGGGACAGGGGTTTCTTT
clone_size: NA; v_call: TRBV9; j_call: TRBJ2-7; d_call: TRBD2; cdr3_aa: CASSVGLAEDEQYF; cdr3_nt: TGTGCCAGCAGCGTAGGACTAGCGGAGGACGAGCAGTACTTC
clone_size: NA; v_call: TRBV18; j_call: TRBJ2-5; d_call: NA; cdr3_aa: CASSPYRRGSAETQYF; cdr3_nt: TGTGCCAGCTCACCCTATCGCAGGGGCAGCGCGGAGACCCAGTACTTC
clone_size: NA; v_call: TRBV19; j_call: TRBJ1-4; d_call: NA; cdr3_aa: CASSIGGNGEKLFF; cdr3_nt: TGTGCCAGTAGTATTGGAGGGAACGGCGAAAAACTGTTTTTT
clone_size: NA; v_call: TRBV11-2; j_call: TRBJ2-3; d_call: TRBD2; cdr3_aa: CASSLLGGSVDTQYF; cdr3_nt: TGTGCCAGCAGCTTATTGGGAGGGTCGGTAGATACGCAGTATTTT
clone_size: NA; v_call: TRBV6-1; j_call: TRBJ1-6; d_call: NA; cdr3_aa: CASSEGAGESPLHF; cdr3_nt: TGTGCCAGCAGTGAAGGCGCCGGGGAGTCACCCCTCCACTTT
clone_size: NA; v_call: TRBV29-1; j_call: TRBJ1-6; d_call: NA; cdr3_aa: CSVPGPRVWSPLHF; cdr3_nt: TGCAGCGTGCCAGGGCCTAGGGTGTGGTCACCCCTCCACTTT
clone_size: NA; v_call: TRBV10-3; j_call: TRBJ1-6; d_call: TRBD1; cdr3_aa: CATLGQAGSPLHF; cdr3_nt: TGTGCCACCTTGGGACAGGCGGGTTCACCCCTCCACTTT
clone_size: NA; v_call: TRBV5-4; j_call: TRBJ1-1; d_call: NA; cdr3_aa: CASSFGDSTEAFF; cdr3_nt: TGTGCCAGCAGCTTTGGAGATTCCACTGAAGCTTTCTTT
clone_size: NA; v_call: TRBV14; j_call: TRBJ2-1; d_call: TRBD2; cdr3_aa: CASSQIRGGHNEQFF; cdr3_nt: TGTGCCAGCAGCCAAATACGCGGGGGGCACAATGAGCAGTTCTTC
clone_size: NA; v_call: TRBV5-1; j_call: TRBJ1-2; d_call: TRBD1; cdr3_aa: CASSPDRGGRNGYTF; cdr3_nt: TGCGCCAGCAGTCCTGACAGGGGAGGTAGGAATGGCTACACCTTC
clone_size: NA; v_call: TRBV7-3; j_call: TRBJ2-1; d_call: TRBD2; cdr3_aa: CASSPSGSTYNEQFF; cdr3_nt: TGTGCCAGCAGCCCTAGCGGGAGTACCTACAATGAGCAGTTCTTC
clone_size: NA; v_call: TRBV7-2; j_call: TRBJ1-6; d_call: NA; cdr3_aa: CASSLEGYNSPLHF; cdr3_nt: TGTGCCAGCAGCTTAGAGGGGTATAATTCACCCCTCCACTTT
clone_size: few; v_call: TRBV5-6; j_call: TRBJ1-2; d_call: TRBD1; cdr3_aa: CASSLPGQGGGYTF; cdr3_nt: TGTGCCAGCAGCTTGCCGGGACAGGGAGGGGGCTACACCTTC
clone_size: NA; v_call: TRBV5-4; j_call: TRBJ2-1; d_call: NA; cdr3_aa: CASSLGGRRNEQFF; cdr3_nt: TGTGCCAGCAGCTTGGGAGGAAGGAGGAATGAGCAGTTCTTC
clone_size: NA; v_call: TRBV7-9; j_call: TRBJ1-3; d_call: NA; cdr3_aa: CASSLDGYPGNTIYF; cdr3_nt: TGTGCCAGCAGCTTAGACGGGTACCCTGGAAACACCATATATTTT
clone_size: NA; v_call: TRBV3-1/TRBV3-2; j_call: TRBJ2-7; d_call: TRBD1; cdr3_aa: CASSQAPTGGLYEQYF; cdr3_nt: TGTGCCAGCAGCCAAGCGCCGACAGGGGGCTTGTACGAGCAGTACTTC
clone_size: NA; v_call: TRBV7-2; j_call: TRBJ2-7; d_call: NA; cdr3_aa: CASSQIAESYEQYF; cdr3_nt: TGTGCCAGCAGCCAAATAGCGGAATCCTACGAGCAGTACTTC
clone_size: NA; v_call: TRBV4-2; j_call: TRBJ1-2; d_call: TRBD1; cdr3_aa: CASSQEDRGSGGYTF; cdr3_nt: TGTGCCAGCAGCCAAGAGGACAGGGGGTCGGGGGGCTACACCTTC
clone_size: NA; v_call: TRBV28; j_call: TRBJ1-3; d_call: NA; cdr3_aa: CASSLSGQPSPGKPIYF; cdr3_nt: TGTGCCAGCAGTTTATCGGGACAACCATCTCCGGGAAAACCCATATATTTT
clone_size: NA; v_call: TRBV5-1; j_call: TRBJ2-5; d_call: TRBD1; cdr3_aa: CASSLTGDRGGETQYF; cdr3_nt: TGCGCCAGCAGCCTGACAGGGGATAGGGGTGGAGAGACCCAGTACTTC
clone_size: NA; v_call: TRBV4-1; j_call: TRBJ2-7; d_call: NA; cdr3_aa: CASSETAGIYEQYF; cdr3_nt: TGCGCCAGCAGCGAAACTGCGGGGATATACGAGCAGTACTTC
clone_size: once; v_call: TRBV6-5; j_call: TRBJ2-4; d_call: TRBD2; cdr3_aa: CASSYGGVAKNIQYF; cdr3_nt: TGTGCCAGCAGTTACGGGGGGGTAGCCAAAAACATTCAGTACTTC
clone_size: once; v_call: TRBV7-9; j_call: TRBJ1-1; d_call: NA; cdr3_aa: CASSLVRGAVRMTEAFF; cdr3_nt: TGTGCCAGCAGCTTAGTGCGGGGGGCGGTCAGGATGACTGAAGCTTTCTTT
clone_size: NA; v_call: TRBV10-3; j_call: TRBJ2-2; d_call: NA; cdr3_aa: CAISRGWANTGELFF; cdr3_nt: TGTGCCATCAGCCGGGGGTGGGCGAACACCGGGGAGCTGTTTTTT
clone_size: NA; v_call: TRBV14; j_call: TRBJ1-4; d_call: NA; cdr3_aa: CASSPGGLGEKLFF; cdr3_nt: TGTGCCAGCAGCCCTGGAGGGCTAGGTGAAAAACTGTTTTTT
clone_size: NA; v_call: TRBV6-1; j_call: TRBJ2-1; d_call: NA; cdr3_aa: CASSDSVDNEQFF; cdr3_nt: TGTGCCAGCAGTGATTCCGTCGACAATGAGCAGTTCTTC
clone_size: few; v_call: TRBV28; j_call: TRBJ1-5; d_call: TRBD1; cdr3_aa: CASSAHRDREPQPQHF; cdr3_nt: TGTGCCAGCAGTGCACACCGGGACAGAGAACCTCAGCCCCAGCATTTT
clone_size: NA; v_call: TRBV29-1; j_call: TRBJ2-7; d_call: TRBD1; cdr3_aa: CSVTGGFYEQYF; cdr3_nt: TGCAGCGTTACAGGGGGGTTCTACGAGCAGTACTTC
clone_size: NA; v_call: TRBV6-1; j_call: TRBJ2-3; d_call: NA; cdr3_aa: CASSDRAPRTDTQYF; cdr3_nt: TGTGCCAGCAGTGACAGGGCTCCTCGCACAGATACGCAGTATTTT
clone_size: NA; v_call: TRBV28; j_call: TRBJ2-1; d_call: TRBD2; cdr3_aa: CASSRTSRGLAGGRAVSYNEQFF; cdr3_nt: TGTGCCAGCAGCAGAACCAGCCGGGGACTAGCGGGAGGAAGAGCCGTCTCCTACAATGAGCAGTTCTTC
clone_size: NA; v_call: TRBV5-6; j_call: TRBJ2-5; d_call: TRBD1; cdr3_aa: CASSWMGQGAWGQETQYF; cdr3_nt: TGTGCCAGCAGCTGGATGGGACAGGGGGCATGGGGCCAAGAGACCCAGTACTTC
clone_size: NA; v_call: TRBV7-2; j_call: TRBJ1-6; d_call: NA; cdr3_aa: CASSLESHRVGSPLHF; cdr3_nt: TGTGCCAGCAGCTTAGAATCCCACAGGGTTGGTTCACCCCTCCACTTT
clone_size: many; v_call: TRBV2; j_call: TRBJ2-3; d_call: TRBD1; cdr3_aa: CASSGQGADTQYF; cdr3_nt: TGTGCCAGCAGTGGACAGGGGGCAGATACGCAGTATTTT
clone_size: NA; v_call: TRBV6-5; j_call: TRBJ2-3; d_call: NA; cdr3_aa: CASSYGGPGFTDTQYF; cdr3_nt: TGTGCCAGCAGTTACGGAGGGCCGGGGTTCACAGATACGCAGTATTTT
clone_size: once; v_call: TRBV16; j_call: TRBJ1-1; d_call: TRBD1; cdr3_aa: CASSRRTGDTEAFF; cdr3_nt: TGTGCCAGCAGCCGCCGGACAGGTGACACTGAAGCTTTCTTT
clone_size: NA; v_call: TRBV10-3; j_call: TRBJ2-1; d_call: TRBD1; cdr3_aa: CAISAAGQGGYNEQFF; cdr3_nt: TGTGCCATCAGTGCTGCCGGACAGGGGGGCTACAATGAGCAGTTCTTC
clone_size: NA; v_call: TRBV29-1; j_call: TRBJ2-7; d_call: NA; cdr3_aa: CSVVSDYEQYF; cdr3_nt: TGCAGCGTTGTGAGCGATTACGAGCAGTACTTC
clone_size: NA; v_call: TRBV5-1; j_call: TRBJ2-5; d_call: NA; cdr3_aa: CASQGDSGRETQYF; cdr3_nt: TGCGCCAGCCAGGGGGACTCAGGGAGAGAGACCCAGTACTTC
clone_size: NA; v_call: TRBV6-5; j_call: TRBJ2-7; d_call: TRBD1; cdr3_aa: CASSREQGPYEQYF; cdr3_nt: TGTGCCAGCAGTCGGGAACAGGGGCCCTACGAGCAGTACTTC
clone_size: once; v_call: TRBV9; j_call: TRBJ2-4; d_call: NA; cdr3_aa: CASSVSAGWAKNIQYF; cdr3_nt: TGTGCCAGCAGCGTTAGTGCAGGGTGGGCCAAAAACATTCAGTACTTC
clone_size: NA; v_call: TRBV7-2; j_call: TRBJ1-5; d_call: NA; cdr3_aa: CASSEGGQIQPQHF; cdr3_nt: TGTGCCAGCAGCGAAGGAGGGCAGATTCAGCCCCAGCATTTT
clone_size: NA; v_call: TRBV7-6; j_call: TRBJ1-4; d_call: TRBD1; cdr3_aa: CASSRTGSNEKLFF; cdr3_nt: TGTGCCAGCAGCAGGACAGGCTCAAATGAAAAACTGTTTTTT
clone_size: NA; v_call: TRBV5-4; j_call: TRBJ1-1; d_call: NA; cdr3_aa: CASGSNRVVTEAFF; cdr3_nt: TGTGCCAGCGGCTCTAACAGGGTAGTCACTGAAGCTTTCTTT
clone_size: NA; v_call: TRBV19; j_call: TRBJ1-5; d_call: NA; cdr3_aa: CASSIGTGHQPQHF; cdr3_nt: TGTGCCAGTAGTATAGGTACAGGTCATCAGCCCCAGCATTTT
clone_size: once; v_call: TRBV19; j_call: TRBJ1-3; d_call: NA; cdr3_aa: CASSKSSGNTIYF; cdr3_nt: TGTGCCAGTTCGAAGAGCTCTGGAAACACCATATATTTT
clone_size: once; v_call: TRBV14; j_call: TRBJ1-6; d_call: TRBD1; cdr3_aa: CASSQDAVAGGHNSPLHF; cdr3_nt: TGTGCCAGCAGCCAAGACGCCGTGGCAGGGGGTCATAATTCACCCCTCCACTTT
clone_size: NA; v_call: TRBV19; j_call: TRBJ2-1; d_call: TRBD2; cdr3_aa: CASSNSGRGGHEQFF; cdr3_nt: TGTGCCAGTAGTAATAGCGGGAGGGGGGGGCATGAGCAGTTCTTC
clone_size: NA; v_call: TRBV5-1; j_call: TRBJ1-4; d_call: TRBD1; cdr3_aa: CASSLAFGQGGEKLFF; cdr3_nt: TGCGCCAGCAGCTTGGCATTTGGACAGGGGGGTGAAAAACTGTTTTTT
clone_size: few; v_call: TRBV19; j_call: TRBJ2-1; d_call: TRBD1; cdr3_aa: CASSTPRQGRLNNEQFF; cdr3_nt: TGTGCCAGTAGTACCCCTCGACAGGGTAGGCTAAACAATGAGCAGTTCTTC
clone_size: NA; v_call: TRBV5-6; j_call: TRBJ2-1; d_call: TRBD2; cdr3_aa: CASSFLSGRVVYNEQFF; cdr3_nt: TGTGCCAGCAGCTTTTTAAGCGGGAGGGTCGTATACAATGAGCAGTTCTTC
clone_size: NA; v_call: TRBV7-2; j_call: TRBJ2-4; d_call: NA; cdr3_aa: CASSLVGVTGIQYF; cdr3_nt: TGTGCCAGCAGCTTAGTAGGGGTAACTGGCATTCAGTACTTC